This TCR beta chain originates from a study of control samples from healthy donors and cancer patients (dated by TCRdb to 2020 to 2021). This clone appeared many times. Its antigen specificity is not known. One base away there is no much larger clone; base qualities are not given. The cysteine opens and the phenylalanine closes a CDR3 of 17 amino acids. CDR3 DNA is the only sequence kept; it has 51 bases, read in frame from the first base. Deletion took 0 bases off V and 6 bases off J, with a span of 18 bases between the germline ends. Reading the germline V gene gives CDR1 MGHRA and CDR2 YSYEKL. Libraries were constructed by the immunoSEQ multiplex PCR assay. As stored in TCRdb, this immuneACCESS dataset retains in-frame rearrangements with V and J assigned. A fraction of the clones does not appear; measured against another copy, unresolved V genes explain less than half of the discrepancy, and the remainder lacks a known reason. The table for this sample lists roughly 160,000 clones; roughly 88% of them were counted only once. The top ten hold 4.5% to 6% of the sample.

Sequenced material: blood. Recombination linked TRBV4-1 to TRBJ1-5; a tentative D match to TRBD1 spans 6 bases. The sequence derives from a woman aged 25-40 years in good health. CDR3 protein: CASSQETTTGWGQPQHF. The DNA reads TGCGCCAGCAGCCAAGAAACGACGACAGGTTGGGGTCAGCCCCAGCATTTT.